These T cell receptor beta chains were read from a single sample in a study of cytomegalovirus exposure and HLA in healthy donors. Some clones are missing from TCRdb's copy, which holds only in-frame ones; the method was immunoSEQ multiplex PCR. The data contain over 150,000 clones, 82% of them singletons. Input material: PBMCs. The receptors stem from a male donor in good health and CMV-seropositive. Each CDR3 is given with its conserved first and last residue. The D gene is left open where the match is weak. Clone size is stated in some rows and not others, as once, few, many or a class when expanded.

D: .
size: .
J: TRBJ2-2
V: TRBV25-1
CDR3: CASSEWGGQRIGELFF
DNA: TGTGCCAGCAGTGAATGGGGTGGACAGAGGATAGGGGAGCTGTTTTTT

D: .
size: .
J: TRBJ1-2
V: TRBV28
CDR3: CASKQDNYGYTF
DNA: TGTGCCAGTAAACAGGACAACTATGGCTACACCTTC

D: .
size: .
J: TRBJ2-7
V: TRBV2
CDR3: CASNRGALSYEQYF
DNA: TGTGCCAGCAACCGGGGGGCCCTCTCCTACGAGCAGTACTTC

D: .
size: .
J: TRBJ1-3
V: TRBV6-1
CDR3: CASSPQANSGNTIYF
DNA: TGTGCCAGCAGTCCACAGGCCAACTCTGGAAACACCATATATTTT

D: TRBD2
size: .
J: TRBJ2-5
V: TRBV6-1
CDR3: CASILAGYQETQYF
DNA: TGTGCCAGCATCTTAGCGGGGTACCAAGAGACCCAGTACTTC

D: .
size: .
J: TRBJ2-3
V: TRBV28
CDR3: CASSLTKLTAQYF
DNA: TGTGCCAGCAGTTTAACCAAACTAACTGCGCAGTATTTT

D: .
size: once
J: TRBJ1-5
V: TRBV7-9
CDR3: CASSQGQIAPFSNQPQHF
DNA: TGTGCCAGCAGCCAGGGACAAATCGCGCCCTTTAGCAATCAGCCCCAGCATTTT

D: TRBD1
size: once
J: TRBJ1-3
V: TRBV5-5
CDR3: CASSTRTGPGNTIYF
DNA: TGTGCCAGCAGCACCCGGACAGGGCCAGGAAACACCATATATTTT

D: .
size: once
J: TRBJ1-1
V: TRBV5-1
CDR3: CASSRRQGAEAFF
DNA: TGCGCCAGCAGCCGCCGACAAGGCGCTGAAGCTTTCTTT

D: TRBD2
size: .
J: TRBJ2-1
V: TRBV7-9
CDR3: CASSLPHRLAGHGGEQFF
DNA: TGTGCCAGCAGCTTACCACACCGACTAGCGGGGCACGGGGGTGAGCAGTTCTTC

D: .
size: .
J: TRBJ1-2
V: TRBV7-2
CDR3: CASSTPEGRNYGYTF
DNA: TGTGCCAGCAGTACCCCGGAGGGCAGAAACTATGGCTACACCTTC

D: .
size: few
J: TRBJ2-3
V: TRBV15
CDR3: CASGGGAAGTDTQYF
DNA: TGTGCCTCCGGTGGGGGGGCCGCGGGCACAGATACGCAGTATTTT

D: .
size: .
J: TRBJ2-2
V: TRBV6-5
CDR3: CASSKLLTNTGELFF
DNA: TGTGCCAGCAGTAAGCTACTTACGAACACCGGGGAGCTGTTTTTT

D: .
size: .
J: TRBJ1-2
V: TRBV15
CDR3: CATSSNYQGLGYTF
DNA: TGTGCCACCAGCAGTAATTACCAGGGTCTTGGCTACACCTTC

D: .
size: once
J: TRBJ1-1
V: TRBV19
CDR3: CASNTQGANTEAFF
DNA: TGTGCCAGTAATACACAGGGTGCGAACACTGAAGCTTTCTTT

D: TRBD1
size: .
J: TRBJ1-1
V: TRBV28
CDR3: CASSFGQVMNTEAFF
DNA: TGTGCCAGCAGTTTCGGACAGGTCATGAACACTGAAGCTTTCTTT